This T cell receptor beta chain was obtained from a study of PD-L1 blockade in urothelial cancer. Repertoires were generated with immunoSEQ multiplex PCR, while TCRdb's copy carries only in-frame clones and drops some. The table has about 88,000 clones, roughly 90% seen once; the top ten hold 0.97%. Time point in this sample: pretreatment peripheral blood. Between 1 and 8 samples per patient were obtained, pretreatment and on-treatment. This clone was observed once. The CDR3 runs 14 residues. Per the germline V gene, CDR1 is MDHEN and CDR2 is SYDVKM. J lost 7 bases, V lost 4 bases, and 6 bases had no gene match.

The sequencing used PBMCs, collected around atezolizumab (anti-PD-L1) treatment. The chain employs TRBV28 and TRBJ2-1, with 8 bases fitting TRBD2. The clonotype originates from a woman of 80 years or more with urothelial cancer. In DNA form, the CDR3 reads TGTGCCAGCAGTTGGTCAGGGACTAGAAATGAGCAGTTCTTC. Protein: CASSWSGTRNEQFF.